The T cell receptor beta chain described here comes from a study of blood T cell repertoires in COVID-19. Study at large: The origin of the acute and convalescent COVID-19 samples was the United States, Italy and Spain. Nucleic acid was either cDNA or gDNA, and it came from T cells, B-cell-depleted T cells, or PBMCs.

The sample holds a few counts of this clone. Germline-derived CDR1 and CDR2 are MNHNY and SVGAGI (reference sequence). The V and J ends lost 6 bases and 15 bases respectively, with 12 bases between them. The CDR3 is 10 residues long. Source study methods: Using reference gene primer amplification, nucleated cell counts were estimated. Generated by immunoSEQ multiplex PCR, the TCRdb table keeps only in-frame clones and is missing some. The V and J calls and clone size were taken over from that table, and D and trimming were inferred from the DNA. The sample yields some 45,000 clones, less than 90% seen once.

Sequenced: peripheral blood. This receptor was obtained from a human donor in a cohort sampled during active COVID-19. The chain recombines TRBV6-6 with TRBJ1-5, with D hard to call. The CDR3: CASSATILHF. The CDR3 coding sequence is TGTGCCAGCAGCGCCACAATTTTGCATTTT.